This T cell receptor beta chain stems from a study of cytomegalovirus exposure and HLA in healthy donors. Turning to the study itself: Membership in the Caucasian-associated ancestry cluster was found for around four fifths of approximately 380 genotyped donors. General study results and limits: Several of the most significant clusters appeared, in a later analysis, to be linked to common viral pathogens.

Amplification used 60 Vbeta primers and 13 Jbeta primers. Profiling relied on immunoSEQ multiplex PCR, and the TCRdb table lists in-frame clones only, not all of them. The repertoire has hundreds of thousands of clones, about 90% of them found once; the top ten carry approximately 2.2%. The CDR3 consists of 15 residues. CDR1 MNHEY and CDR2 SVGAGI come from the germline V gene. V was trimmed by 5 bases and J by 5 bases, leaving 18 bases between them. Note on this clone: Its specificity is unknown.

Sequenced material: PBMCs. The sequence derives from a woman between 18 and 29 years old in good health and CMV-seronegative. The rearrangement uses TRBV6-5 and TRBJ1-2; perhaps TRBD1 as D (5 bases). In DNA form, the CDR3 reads TGTGCCAGCAGTCTAGGGGCAAACCCTTTTTATGGCTACACCTTC. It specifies CASSLGANPFYGYTF.